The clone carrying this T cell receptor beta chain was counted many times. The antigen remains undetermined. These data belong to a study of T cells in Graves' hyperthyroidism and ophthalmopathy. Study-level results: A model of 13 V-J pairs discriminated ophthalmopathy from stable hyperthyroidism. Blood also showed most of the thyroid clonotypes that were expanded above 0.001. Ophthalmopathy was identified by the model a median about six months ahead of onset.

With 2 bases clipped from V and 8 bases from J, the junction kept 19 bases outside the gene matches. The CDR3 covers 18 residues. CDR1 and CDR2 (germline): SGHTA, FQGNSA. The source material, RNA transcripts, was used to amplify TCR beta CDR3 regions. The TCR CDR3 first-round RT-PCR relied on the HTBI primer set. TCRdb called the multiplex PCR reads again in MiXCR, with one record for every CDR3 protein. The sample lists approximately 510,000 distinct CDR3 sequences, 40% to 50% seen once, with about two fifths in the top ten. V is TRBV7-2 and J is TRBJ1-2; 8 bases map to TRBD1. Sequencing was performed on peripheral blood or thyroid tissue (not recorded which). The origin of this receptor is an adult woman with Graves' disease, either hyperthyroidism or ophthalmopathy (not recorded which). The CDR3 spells CASSLSRAGGLGSRGYTF. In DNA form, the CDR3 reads TGTGCCAGCAGCTTATCCCGGGCAGGGGGCCTGGGAAGTCGGGGCTACACCTTC.